This T cell receptor (beta chain) was profiled in a study of blood T cell repertoires in COVID-19. Turning to the study itself: T cells, B-cell-depleted T cells, or PBMCs supplied cDNA or gDNA.

Authors' data handling: Amplifying reference gene primers gave estimates of nucleated cell counts. Profiled with immunoSEQ multiplex PCR; TCRdb holds only in-frame clones, not every one. D and trimming were read from the DNA, whereas the V and J calls and clone size are those reported in that table. The repertoire holds 150,000 to 200,000 clones, with approximately 86% as singletons. Trimming took off 8 bases at V and 8 bases at J, with 25 bases between the two ends. The length of the CDR3 is 17 residues. CDR1 LGHDT and CDR2 YNNKEL come from the germline V gene (reference sequence). This clone has just one count.

The rearrangement links TRBV3-1 (or the pseudogene TRBV3-2) to TRBJ1-6; D is perhaps TRBD1 (5 bases). The clonotype was recovered from a man in his fifties with active or convalescent COVID-19. Sequencing was performed on peripheral blood. The CDR3 region has the DNA TGTGCCAGCGGAAAGCGGGGAGTGGGACCGGGGGATTCACCCCTCCACTTT. This codes for CASGKRGVGPGDSPLHF.